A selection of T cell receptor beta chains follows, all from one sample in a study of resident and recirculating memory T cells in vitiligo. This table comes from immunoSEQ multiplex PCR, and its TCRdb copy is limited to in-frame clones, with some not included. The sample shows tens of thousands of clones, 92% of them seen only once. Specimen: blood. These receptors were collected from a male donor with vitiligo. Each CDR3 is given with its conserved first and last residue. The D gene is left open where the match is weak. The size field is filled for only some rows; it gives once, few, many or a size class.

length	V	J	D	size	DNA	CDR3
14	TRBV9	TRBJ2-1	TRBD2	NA	TGTGCCAGCAGCGAGGGGACTAGTTTCCATGAGCAGTTCTTC	CASSEGTSFHEQFF
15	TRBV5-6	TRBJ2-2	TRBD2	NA	TGTGCCAGCAGCTTGGGACTAGCGGGAACCGGGGAGCTGTTTTTT	CASSLGLAGTGELFF
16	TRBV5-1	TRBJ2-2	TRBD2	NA	TGCGCCAGCAGCCCACCCCGCGGGGGTGACACCGGGGAGCTGTTTTTT	CASSPPRGGDTGELFF
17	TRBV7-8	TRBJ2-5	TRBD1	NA	TGTGCCAGCAGCTTAACACGGACAGGGTTAATCCAAGAGACCCAGTACTTC	CASSLTRTGLIQETQYF
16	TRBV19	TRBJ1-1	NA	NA	TGTGCCAGTAGTAGCCCCCCAGGGCTCCGTGAGGCTGAAGCTTTCTTT	CASSSPPGLREAEAFF
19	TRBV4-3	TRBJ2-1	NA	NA	TGCGCCAGCAGCCAAGATCTGGACGTCGGGGGAAGCTCCTACAATGAGCAGTTCTTC	CASSQDLDVGGSSYNEQFF
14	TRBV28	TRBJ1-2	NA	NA	TGTGCCAGCAGGACAGGATGGCCCAACTATGGCTACACCTTC	CASRTGWPNYGYTF
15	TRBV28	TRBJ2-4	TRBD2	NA	TGTGCCAGTAGTCCGAGTAGCGGGAGGGCGGGCATTCAGTACTTC	CASSPSSGRAGIQYF
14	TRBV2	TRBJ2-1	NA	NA	TGTGCCAGTCTACTAGAGGTCTCCTACAATGAGCAGTTCTTC	CASLLEVSYNEQFF
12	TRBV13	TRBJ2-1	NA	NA	TGTGCCAGCAAACTAGGGTTCAATGAGCAGTTCTTC	CASKLGFNEQFF
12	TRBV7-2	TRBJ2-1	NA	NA	TGTGCCAGCAGCTTTAGCTCAGTCGGGCAGTTCTTC	CASSFSSVGQFF
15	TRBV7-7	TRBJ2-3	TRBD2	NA	TGTGCCAGCAGCTTATCGACTAGCTCTGCAGATACGCAGTATTTT	CASSLSTSSADTQYF
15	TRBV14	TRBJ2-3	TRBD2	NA	TGTGCCAGCAGCCAAGCGCGGGAGTGGCCAGATACGCAGTATTTT	CASSQAREWPDTQYF
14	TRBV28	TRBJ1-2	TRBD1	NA	TGTGCCAGCAGTTCCGGGACAGGGGTCGGGGGCTACACCTTC	CASSSGTGVGGYTF
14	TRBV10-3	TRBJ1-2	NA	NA	TGTGCCATCAGTGACGTCCAGGGTTCTTTCAGCTACACCTTC	CAISDVQGSFSYTF
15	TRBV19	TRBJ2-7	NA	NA	TGTGCCAGTAGTATAGTATGGGGGGATGTCTACGAGCAGTACTTC	CASSIVWGDVYEQYF
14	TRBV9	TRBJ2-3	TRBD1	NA	TGTGCCAGCAGCTACCCCGACAGGGCAGATACGCAGTATTTT	CASSYPDRADTQYF
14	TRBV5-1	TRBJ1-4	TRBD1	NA	TGCGCCAGCAGCCTTTCCGACAGGGTTGAAAAACTGTTTTTT	CASSLSDRVEKLFF
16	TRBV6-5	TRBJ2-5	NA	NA	TGTGCCAGCAGTTACTCGGGACTCCCTCAGAGGGAGACCCAGTACTTC	CASSYSGLPQRETQYF
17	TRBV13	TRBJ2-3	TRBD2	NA	TGTGCCAGCAGCCCTGGGGTAGCGGGGGCTAGCACAGATACGCAGTATTTT	CASSPGVAGASTDTQYF
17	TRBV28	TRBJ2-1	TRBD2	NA	TGTGCCAGCAGTACCCCAACCCCAAGCGGGACGCACAATGAGCAGTTCTTC	CASSTPTPSGTHNEQFF
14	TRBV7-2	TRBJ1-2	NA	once	TGTGCCAGCAGCTCCTCCTTGTCCAACTATGGCTACACCTTC	CASSSSLSNYGYTF
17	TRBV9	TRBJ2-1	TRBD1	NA	TGTGCCAGCAGCCCCCCCCTGACAGGGAACTCCTACAATGAGCAGTTCTTC	CASSPPLTGNSYNEQFF
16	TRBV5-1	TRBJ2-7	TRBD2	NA	TGCGCCAGCAGCTTGGAGACTCAGGGAGCGGGGTACGAGCAGTACTTC	CASSLETQGAGYEQYF
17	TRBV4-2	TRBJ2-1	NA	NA	TGTGCCAGCAGCCAAGCCGCGGGCCGAGGCTCCTACAATGAGCAGTTCTTC	CASSQAAGRGSYNEQFF
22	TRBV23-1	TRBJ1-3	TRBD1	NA	TGCGCCAGCAGTCAATCGAACCCCCTTAGGTTCGACAGGGGCGACTCTGGAAACACCATATATTTT	CASSQSNPLRFDRGDSGNTIYF
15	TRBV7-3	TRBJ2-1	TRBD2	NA	TGTGCCAGCAGCATGGGCAGCGGGAGGGGGAATGAGCAGTTCTTC	CASSMGSGRGNEQFF
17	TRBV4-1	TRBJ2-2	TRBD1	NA	TGCGCCAGCAGCCCTCTCGGCAGGACAGGGCGTACCGGGGAGCTGTTTTTT	CASSPLGRTGRTGELFF
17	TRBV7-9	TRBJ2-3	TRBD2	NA	TGTGCCAGCAGCTTCACTAGCGGGACTCCTAGGACAGATACGCAGTATTTT	CASSFTSGTPRTDTQYF
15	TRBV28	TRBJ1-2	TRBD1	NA	TGTGCCAGCAGTTTTACAGGGGGACCTAACTATGGCTACACCTTC	CASSFTGGPNYGYTF
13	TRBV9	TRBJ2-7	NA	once	TGTGCCAGCAGCGTAACTTGGGACACCGAGCAGTACTTC	CASSVTWDTEQYF
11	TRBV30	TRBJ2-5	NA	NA	TGTGCCTGGAGTCCGCAAGAGACCCAGTACTTC	CAWSPQETQYF
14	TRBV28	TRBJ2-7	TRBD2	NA	TGTGCCAGCAGTTTATCCGGGACTAGCGGGGAGCAGTACTTC	CASSLSGTSGEQYF
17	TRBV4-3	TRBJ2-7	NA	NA	TGCGCCAGCAGCCAAGAGGGTTGGACGGGGGACTCCTACGAGCAGTACTTC	CASSQEGWTGDSYEQYF
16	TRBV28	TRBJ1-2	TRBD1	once	TGTGCCAGCAGTTTACCGGACAGGGGGCTAAGGGATGGCTACACCTTC	CASSLPDRGLRDGYTF
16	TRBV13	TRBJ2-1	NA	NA	TGTGCCAGCAGCCAAGGACGGACTCACTCCTACAATGAGCAGTTCTTC	CASSQGRTHSYNEQFF
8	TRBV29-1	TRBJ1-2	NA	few	TGCTCGGACAGAACGGGCACCTTC	CSDRTGTF